A single sample is the source of the 3 T cell receptor beta chains below, sequenced in a study of radiation and T cells in renal cell carcinoma. Some clones are missing from TCRdb's copy, which holds only in-frame ones; the method was immunoSEQ multiplex PCR. The sample lists roughly 130,000 clones; 88% were seen once. Time point defined: baseline pretreatment blood. Treatment specified: 15 Gy SBRT to primary tumor, nephrectomy 4 weeks later. The sequences come from blood, collected from a patient whose treatment included radiotherapy and nephrectomy. Receptors were obtained from a woman aged 45-60 years with renal cell carcinoma.

This clone was observed a few times. The chain carries TRBV30 and TRBJ1-1; no reliable D call. The V end was cut by 2 bases, the J end by 0 bases, with 7 bases between. Germline V gene sequence: CDR1 GTSNPN, CDR2 SVGIG (reference sequence). This CDR3 region has 13 residues. CDR3: CAWSTGMNTEAFF. In nucleotides, the CDR3 is TGTGCCTGGAGTACGGGGATGAACACTGAAGCTTTCTTT.

This chain uses TRBV6-1 with TRBJ2-3; D is perhaps TRBD1 or TRBD2 (5 bases each). The CDR3 runs 18 residues. Trimming left V 2 bases short and J 5 bases short, with 23 bases between. Germline V CDR1 and CDR2: MNHNS, SASEGT. CDR3 region: CASSEWGTQRVSLDTQYF. The CDR3 DNA sequence: TGTGCCAGCAGTGAATGGGGGACCCAGAGGGTTAGTTTAGATACGCAGTATTTT.

V usage is TRBV5-4 and J usage is TRBJ2-7; a possible D gene is TRBD2 (5 bases). The germline V and J ends were trimmed by 4 bases and 0 bases, with 14 bases remaining between them. The germline V gene has CDR1 SGHNT and CDR2 YYREEE (reference sequence). CDR3 size: 15 residues. This CDR3 reads CASSPSTGYSYEQYF. In DNA, the CDR3 is TGTGCCAGCAGCCCATCGACGGGGTACTCCTACGAGCAGTACTTC. Full variable domain (rest looked up from reference TRBV5-4 and TRBJ2-7): ETGVTQSPTHLIKTRGQQVTLRCSSQSGHNTVSWYQQALGQGPQFIFQYYREEENGRGNFPPRFSGLQFPNYSSELNVNALELDDSALYLCASSPSTGYSYEQYFGPGTRLTVT.